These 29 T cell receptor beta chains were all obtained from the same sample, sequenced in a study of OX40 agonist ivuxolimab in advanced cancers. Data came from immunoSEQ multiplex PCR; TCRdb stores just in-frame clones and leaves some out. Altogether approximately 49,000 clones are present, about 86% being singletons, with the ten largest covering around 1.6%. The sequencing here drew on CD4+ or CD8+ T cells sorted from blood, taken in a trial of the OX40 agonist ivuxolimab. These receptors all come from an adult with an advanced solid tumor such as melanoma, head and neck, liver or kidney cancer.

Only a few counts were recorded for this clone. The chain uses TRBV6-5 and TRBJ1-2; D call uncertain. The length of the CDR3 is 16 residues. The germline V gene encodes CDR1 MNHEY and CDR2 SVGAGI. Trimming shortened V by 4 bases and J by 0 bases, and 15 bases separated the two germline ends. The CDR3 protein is CASSFLGQEANYGYTF. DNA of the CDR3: TGTGCCAGCAGTTTTCTGGGCCAGGAAGCTAACTATGGCTACACCTTC.

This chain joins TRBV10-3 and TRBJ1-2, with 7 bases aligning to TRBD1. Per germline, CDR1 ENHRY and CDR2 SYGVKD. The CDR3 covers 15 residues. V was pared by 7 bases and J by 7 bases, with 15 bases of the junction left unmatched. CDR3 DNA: TGTGCCATCAACGAAGCCGGGACAGCCTCCCGTGGCTACACCTTC. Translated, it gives CAINEAGTASRGYTF.

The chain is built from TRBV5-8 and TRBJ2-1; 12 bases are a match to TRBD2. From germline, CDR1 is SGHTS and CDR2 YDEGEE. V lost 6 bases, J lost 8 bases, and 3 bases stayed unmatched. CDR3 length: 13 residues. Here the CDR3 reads CASTGLAGYEQFF. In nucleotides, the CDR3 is TGTGCCAGCACCGGACTAGCGGGATATGAGCAGTTCTTC.

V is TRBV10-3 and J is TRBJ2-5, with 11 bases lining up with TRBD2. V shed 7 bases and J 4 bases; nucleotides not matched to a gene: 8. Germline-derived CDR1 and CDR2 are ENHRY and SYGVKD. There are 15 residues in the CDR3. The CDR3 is CAITPPGLAAETQYF. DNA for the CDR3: TGTGCCATCACCCCCCCGGGACTAGCGGCAGAGACCCAGTACTTC.

The CDR3 nucleotides read TGTGCCAGTAGTATTACTAGCGGATTTTACGAGCAGTACTTC. Its translation: CASSITSGFYEQYF. The chain employs TRBV19 and TRBJ2-7, with 8 nucleotides matching TRBD2. The CDR3 totals 14 residues. Germline lookup yields CDR1 LNHDA and CDR2 SQIVND (reference sequence). V lost 3 bases, J lost 4 bases, and 5 bases stayed unmatched.

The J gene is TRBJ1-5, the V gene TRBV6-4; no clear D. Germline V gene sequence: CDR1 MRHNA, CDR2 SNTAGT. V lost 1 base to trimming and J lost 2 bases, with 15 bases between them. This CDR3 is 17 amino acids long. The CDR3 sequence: CASSDLGLPKGNQPQHF. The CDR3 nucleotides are TGTGCCAGCAGTGACTTGGGCCTTCCGAAGGGCAATCAGCCCCAGCATTTT.

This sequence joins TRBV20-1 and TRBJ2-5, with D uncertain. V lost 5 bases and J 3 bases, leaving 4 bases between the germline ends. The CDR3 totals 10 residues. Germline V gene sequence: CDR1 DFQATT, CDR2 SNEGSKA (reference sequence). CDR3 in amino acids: CSAYKETQYF. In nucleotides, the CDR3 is TGCAGTGCTTATAAAGAGACCCAGTACTTC.

The CDR3 DNA is TGTGCCGCGTCGCTTAACTATGGCTACACCTTC. Its translation: CAASLNYGYTF. This chain joins TRBV10-3 and TRBJ1-2, with D unresolved. V was cut by 11 bases and J by 1 base, with 8 bases left in between. Germline assignment: CDR1 ENHRY and CDR2 SYGVKD. This CDR3 has 11 amino acids.

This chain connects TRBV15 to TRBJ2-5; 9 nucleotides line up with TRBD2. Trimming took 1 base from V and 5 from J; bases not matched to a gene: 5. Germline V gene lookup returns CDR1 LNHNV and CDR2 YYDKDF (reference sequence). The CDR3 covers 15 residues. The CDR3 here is CATSRVIAGGETQYF. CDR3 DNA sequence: TGTGCCACCAGCAGAGTGATTGCGGGAGGGGAGACCCAGTACTTC.

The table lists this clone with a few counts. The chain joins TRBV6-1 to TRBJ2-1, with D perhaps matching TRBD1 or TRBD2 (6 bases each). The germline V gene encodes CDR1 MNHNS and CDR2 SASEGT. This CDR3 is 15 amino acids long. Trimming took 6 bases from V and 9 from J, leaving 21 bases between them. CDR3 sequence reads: CASRKGGGGTGEQFF. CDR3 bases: TGTGCCAGCAGAAAGGGGGGTGGCGGGACCGGTGAGCAGTTCTTC.

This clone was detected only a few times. Here the CDR3 DNA reads TGTGCCAGCTCACCCCTAGCGGGAGACAGGGGGGACAATGAGCAGTTCTTC. Its translation: CASSPLAGDRGDNEQFF. This sequence joins TRBV18 and TRBJ2-1, with D possibly being TRBD2 (10 bases). CDR1 KGHSH and CDR2 LQKENI come from the germline V gene. CDR3 length: 17 amino acids. The germline V and J ends were trimmed by 3 bases and 5 bases, with 20 bases remaining between them.

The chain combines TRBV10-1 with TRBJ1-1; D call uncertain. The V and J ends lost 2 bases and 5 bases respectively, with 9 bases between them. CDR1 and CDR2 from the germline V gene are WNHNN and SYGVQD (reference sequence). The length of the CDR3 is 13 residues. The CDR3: CASSEQRVTEAFF. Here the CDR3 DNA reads TGCGCCAGCAGTGAGCAGCGGGTGACTGAAGCTTTCTTT.

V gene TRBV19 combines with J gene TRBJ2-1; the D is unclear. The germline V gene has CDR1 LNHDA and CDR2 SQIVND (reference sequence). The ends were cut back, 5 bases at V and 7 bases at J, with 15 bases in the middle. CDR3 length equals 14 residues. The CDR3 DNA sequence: TGTGCCAGTAGTCCCATACAGAGGATAAATGAGCAGTTCTTC. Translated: CASSPIQRINEQFF.

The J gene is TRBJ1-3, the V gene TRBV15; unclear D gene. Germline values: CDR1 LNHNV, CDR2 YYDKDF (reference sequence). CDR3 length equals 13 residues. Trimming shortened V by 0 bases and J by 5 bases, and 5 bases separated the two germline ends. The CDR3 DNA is TGTGCCACCAGCAGAGATATGAGAAACACCATATATTTT. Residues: CATSRDMRNTIYF.

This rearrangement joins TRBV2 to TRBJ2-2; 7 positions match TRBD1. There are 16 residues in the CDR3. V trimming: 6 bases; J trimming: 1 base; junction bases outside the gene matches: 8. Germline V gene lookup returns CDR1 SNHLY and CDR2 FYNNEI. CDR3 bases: TGTGCCAGCAGCGTACAGGGGCTCAAGAACACCGGGGAGCTGTTTTTT. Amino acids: CASSVQGLKNTGELFF.

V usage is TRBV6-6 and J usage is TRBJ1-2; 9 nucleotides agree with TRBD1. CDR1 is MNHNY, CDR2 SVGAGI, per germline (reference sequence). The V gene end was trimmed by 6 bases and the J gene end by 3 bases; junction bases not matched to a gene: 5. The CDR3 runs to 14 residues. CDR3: CASRYRGLDYGYTF. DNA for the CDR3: TGTGCCAGCAGATACAGGGGGCTGGACTATGGCTACACCTTC.

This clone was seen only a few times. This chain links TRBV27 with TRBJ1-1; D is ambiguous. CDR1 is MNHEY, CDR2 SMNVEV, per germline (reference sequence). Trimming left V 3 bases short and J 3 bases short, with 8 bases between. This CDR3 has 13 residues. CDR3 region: CASSFGPYTEAFF. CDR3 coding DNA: TGTGCCAGCAGTTTTGGACCATACACTGAAGCTTTCTTT.

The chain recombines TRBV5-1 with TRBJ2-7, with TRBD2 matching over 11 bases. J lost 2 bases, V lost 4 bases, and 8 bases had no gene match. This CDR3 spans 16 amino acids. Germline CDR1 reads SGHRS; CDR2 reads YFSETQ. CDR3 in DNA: TGCGCCAGCAGCATACAGACTAGCGGGAATACCTACGAGCAGTACTTC. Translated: CASSIQTSGNTYEQYF.

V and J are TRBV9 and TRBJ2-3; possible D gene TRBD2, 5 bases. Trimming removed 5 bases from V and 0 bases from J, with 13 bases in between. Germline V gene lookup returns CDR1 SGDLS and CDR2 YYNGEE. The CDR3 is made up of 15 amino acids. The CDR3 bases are TGTGCCAGCAGGCGAGCCGGGATTAGCACAGATACGCAGTATTTT. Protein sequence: CASRRAGISTDTQYF.

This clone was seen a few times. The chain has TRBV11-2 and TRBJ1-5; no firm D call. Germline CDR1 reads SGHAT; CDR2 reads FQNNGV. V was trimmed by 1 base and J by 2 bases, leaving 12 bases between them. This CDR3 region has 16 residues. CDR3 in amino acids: CASSLGGSDGNQPQHF. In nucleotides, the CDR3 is TGTGCCAGCAGCTTAGGGGGAAGTGATGGCAATCAGCCCCAGCATTTT.

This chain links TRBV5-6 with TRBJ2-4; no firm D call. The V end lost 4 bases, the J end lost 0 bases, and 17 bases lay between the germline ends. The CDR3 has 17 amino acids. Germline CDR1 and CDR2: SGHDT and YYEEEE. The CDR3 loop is CASSDLTEILAKNIQYF. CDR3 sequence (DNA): TGTGCCAGCAGCGACCTGACCGAAATACTAGCCAAAAACATTCAGTACTTC. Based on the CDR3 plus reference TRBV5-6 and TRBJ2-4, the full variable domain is DAGVTQSPTHLIKTRGQQVTLRCSPKSGHDTVSWYQQALGQGPQFIFQYYEEEERQRGNFPDRFSGHQFPNYSSELNVNALLLGDSALYLCASSDLTEILAKNIQYFGAGTRLSVL.

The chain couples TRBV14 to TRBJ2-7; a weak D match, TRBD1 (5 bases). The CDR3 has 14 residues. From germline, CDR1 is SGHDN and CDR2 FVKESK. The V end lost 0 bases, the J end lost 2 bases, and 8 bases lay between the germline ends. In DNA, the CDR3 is TGTGCCAGCAGCCAAGATTTGACAGCCTACGAGCAGTACTTC. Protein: CASSQDLTAYEQYF.

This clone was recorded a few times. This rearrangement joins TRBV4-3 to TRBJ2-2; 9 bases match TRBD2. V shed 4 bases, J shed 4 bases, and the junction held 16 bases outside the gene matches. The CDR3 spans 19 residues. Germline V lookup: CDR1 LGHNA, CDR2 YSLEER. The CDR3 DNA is TGCGCCAGCAGCCGGACCCTCCCGGGACTAGCATTTAGCACCGGGGAGCTGTTTTTT. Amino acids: CASSRTLPGLAFSTGELFF.

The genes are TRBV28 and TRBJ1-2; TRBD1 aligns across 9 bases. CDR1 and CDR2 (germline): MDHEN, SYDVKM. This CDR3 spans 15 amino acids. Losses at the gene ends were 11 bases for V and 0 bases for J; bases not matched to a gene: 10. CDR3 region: CACCRDREANYGYTF. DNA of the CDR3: TGTGCCTGTTGCCGGGACAGGGAAGCTAACTATGGCTACACCTTC.

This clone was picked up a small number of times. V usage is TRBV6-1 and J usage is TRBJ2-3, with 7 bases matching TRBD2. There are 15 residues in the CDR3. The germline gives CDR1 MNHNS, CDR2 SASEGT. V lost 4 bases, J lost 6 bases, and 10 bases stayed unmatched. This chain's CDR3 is CASSVGGGIPDTQYF. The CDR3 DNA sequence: TGTGCCAGCAGTGTTGGGGGAGGGATCCCCGATACGCAGTATTTT.

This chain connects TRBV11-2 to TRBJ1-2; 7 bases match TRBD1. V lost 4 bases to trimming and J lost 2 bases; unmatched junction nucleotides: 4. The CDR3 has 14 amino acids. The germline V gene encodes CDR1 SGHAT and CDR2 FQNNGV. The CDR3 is CASSSTGFNYGYTF. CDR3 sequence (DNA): TGTGCCAGCAGCTCGACAGGGTTCAACTATGGCTACACCTTC.

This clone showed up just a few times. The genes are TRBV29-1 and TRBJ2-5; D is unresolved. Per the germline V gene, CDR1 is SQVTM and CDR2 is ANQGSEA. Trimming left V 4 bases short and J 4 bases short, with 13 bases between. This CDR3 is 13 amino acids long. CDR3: CSVGAIRTETQYF. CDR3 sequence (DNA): TGCAGCGTTGGGGCAATTCGGACAGAGACCCAGTACTTC.

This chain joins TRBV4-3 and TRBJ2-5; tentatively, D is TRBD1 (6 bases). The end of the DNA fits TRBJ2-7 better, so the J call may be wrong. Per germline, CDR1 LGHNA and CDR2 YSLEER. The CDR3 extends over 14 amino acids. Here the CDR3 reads CASSQSNQGYEQYF. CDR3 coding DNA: TGCGCCAGCAGCCAATCTAATCAGGGGTACGAGCAGTACTTC.

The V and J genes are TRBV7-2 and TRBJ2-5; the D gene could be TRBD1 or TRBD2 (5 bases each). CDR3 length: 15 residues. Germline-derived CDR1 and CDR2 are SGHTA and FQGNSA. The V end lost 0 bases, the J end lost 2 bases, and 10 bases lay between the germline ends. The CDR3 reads CASSLARGRQETQYF. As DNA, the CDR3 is TGTGCCAGCAGCTTAGCGAGGGGACGGCAAGAGACCCAGTACTTC.